What follows are 16 T cell receptor beta chains derived from one specimen sequenced in a study of cytomegalovirus exposure and HLA in healthy donors. With 60 Vbeta and 13 Jbeta primers, the PCR was carried out. Data came from immunoSEQ multiplex PCR; TCRdb stores just in-frame clones and leaves some out. The sample lists 200,000 to 300,000 clones; around four fifths were seen once. The specimen sequenced was PBMCs. The receptors were sampled from a middle-aged woman in good health and CMV-seropositive.

The gene calls are TRBV19 and TRBJ1-2; TRBD1 might be the D (6 bases). This CDR3 region has 14 residues. Germline-derived CDR1 and CDR2 are LNHDA and SQIVND (reference sequence). V was pared by 7 bases and J by 2 bases, with 14 bases between. CDR3 region: CASKKWDNNYGYTF. As DNA, the CDR3 is TGTGCCAGTAAAAAATGGGACAACAACTATGGCTACACCTTC.

This chain uses TRBV2 with TRBJ1-5; weak D call: TRBD1 (5 bases). Germline V lookup: CDR1 SNHLY, CDR2 FYNNEI. V lost 8 bases, J lost 4 bases, and 12 bases lay in between. The CDR3 is 13 amino acids. The CDR3, as DNA: TGTGCCAGCGTGGGGGGGGAGAATCAGCCCCAGCATTTT. Protein: CASVGGENQPQHF. Using reference TRBV2 and TRBJ1-5 for the parts outside the CDR3, the full variable domain is EPEVTQTPSHQVTQMGQEVILRCVPISNHLYFYWYRQILGQKVEFLVSFYNNEISEKSEIFDDQFSVERPDGSNFTLKIRSTKLEDSAMYFCASVGGENQPQHFGDGTRLSIL.

To note about this clone: The junction does not match germline at one end; this may be a read error. This sample also contains other DNA sequences that code for the same CDR3. The CDR3, as DNA: TGTGCCAGCAGCGTAGACCGAACTAGCGGGAGTGAGACCCAATACTTC. This encodes CASSVDRTSGSETQYF. The chain joins TRBV9 to TRBJ2-5; TRBD2 aligns across 11 bases. Germline V CDR1 and CDR2: SGDLS, YYNGEE. The CDR3 is 16 residues long.

As regards this clone: In this CDR3 the conserved last residue, phenylalanine or tryptophan, is missing, so a read error is likely. V usage is TRBV5-1 and J usage is TRBJ1-1; 7 bases line up with TRBD1. The CDR3 is made up of 13 amino acids. Germline-derived CDR1 and CDR2 are SGHRS and YFSETQ. The V gene end was trimmed by 4 bases and the J gene end by 5 bases; junction bases not matched to a gene: 5. The CDR3: CASSDQGDTEAFL. Written as DNA, the CDR3 is TGCGCCAGCAGCGACCAGGGGGATACTGAAGCTTTCCTT.

About this clone: An end of the junction does not agree with germline; a read error may underlie this. V gene TRBV7-9 combines with J gene TRBJ1-2; 7 bases line up with TRBD1. Germline V gene lookup returns CDR1 SEHNR and CDR2 FQNEAQ (reference sequence). This CDR3 has 12 amino acids. In DNA, the CDR3 is TGTTCCAGCAGCGTTGGGACAGATGGCTACACCTTC. Amino acids: CSSSVGTDGYTF.

In DNA, the CDR3 is TGTGCCAGCAGCCCCTATCTAGCGGGAGGAGAGACCCAGTACTTC. Translating gives CASSPYLAGGETQYF. This chain connects TRBV5-4 to TRBJ2-5, with 11 bases aligning to TRBD2. The V gene end was trimmed by 4 bases and the J gene end by 4 bases; junction bases not matched to a gene: 6. The CDR3 is 15 residues long. CDR1 and CDR2 (germline): SGHNT, YYREEE (reference sequence).

The chain links TRBV4-3 to TRBJ2-2, with D unresolved. Germline lookup yields CDR1 LGHNA and CDR2 YSLEER. The CDR3 consists of 16 residues. The V and J ends lost 1 base and 3 bases respectively, with 12 bases between them. The DNA of the CDR3 is TGCGCCAGCAGCCAAGCCCCGGCGGCGGACACCGGGGAGCTGTTTTTT. This sequence encodes CASSQAPAADTGELFF.

V gene TRBV11-2 combines with J gene TRBJ2-1; 9 bases map to TRBD2. V shed 4 bases and J 0 bases; nucleotides not matched to a gene: 4. CDR3 size: 16 residues. Germline V gene data show CDR1 as SGHAT and CDR2 as FQNNGV. The CDR3 DNA reads TGTGCCAGCAGCTCAGTTAGCGGGAGCTCCTACAATGAGCAGTTCTTC. Amino acid sequence: CASSSVSGSSYNEQFF.

The chain recombines TRBV28 with TRBJ1-5; perhaps TRBD1 as D (5 bases). The CDR3 is 15 residues long. Germline-derived CDR1 and CDR2 are MDHEN and SYDVKM. Trimming left V 5 bases short and J 6 bases short, with 17 bases between. The CDR3 loop is CASSGRSQGFQPQHF. DNA for the CDR3: TGTGCCAGCAGTGGAAGATCCCAGGGATTTCAGCCCCAGCATTTT.

The CDR3 protein is CASSLGPGQVNEKLFF. The CDR3 DNA reads as TGTGCCAGCAGCTTAGGCCCAGGACAGGTTAATGAAAAACTGTTTTTT. V usage is TRBV7-6 and J usage is TRBJ1-4; 7 bases fit TRBD1. Trimming cost V 1 base and J 4 bases; bases outside gene matches: 6. Germline CDR1 SGHVS, CDR2 FNYEAQ. The CDR3 length is 16 residues. Complete variable domain (other parts from reference TRBV7-6 and TRBJ1-4): GAGVSQSPRYKVTKRGQDVALRCDPISGHVSLYWYRQALGQGPEFLTYFNYEAQQDKSGLPNDRFSAERPEGSISTLTIQRTEQRDSAMYRCASSLGPGQVNEKLFFGSGTQLSVL.

V usage is TRBV6-5 and J usage is TRBJ2-7, with a possible D match to TRBD2 (6 bases). The ends were cut back, 2 bases at V and 3 bases at J, with 8 bases in the middle. The V gene's germline CDR1 is MNHEY and CDR2 SVGAGI. The length of the CDR3 is 13 residues. The CDR3 loop reads CASSYLGGYEQYF. The CDR3 DNA reads as TGTGCCAGCAGTTACCTGGGGGGCTACGAGCAGTACTTC.

The CDR3 nucleotides are TGTGCCAGCAGCATACCCCTCGGGGGAGGCTACACCTTC. Protein product: CASSIPLGGGYTF. The genes are TRBV7-9 and TRBJ1-2; TRBD1 is a possible D gene (5 bases). Trimming left V 5 bases short and J 8 bases short, with 15 bases between. Germline CDR1 reads SEHNR; CDR2 reads FQNEAQ (reference sequence). This CDR3 contains 13 residues.

The chain links TRBV25-1 to TRBJ1-1; the D gene is possibly TRBD1 (5 bases). V gave up 0 bases and J gave up 2 bases, with 13 bases separating them. The germline V gene has CDR1 MGHDK and CDR2 SYGVNS. This CDR3 region has 16 residues. The CDR3 loop is CASSEYQGVGNTEAFF. Written as DNA, the CDR3 is TGTGCCAGCAGTGAATATCAAGGGGTTGGAAACACTGAAGCTTTCTTT.

This chain joins TRBV9 and TRBJ1-1; 7 nucleotides agree with TRBD1. CDR1 and CDR2 (germline): SGDLS, YYNGEE. The CDR3 is made up of 14 amino acids. Germline trimming cut 3 bases from V and 0 bases from J; bases unmatched to any gene: 2. The CDR3: CASSAGTVNTEAFF. The CDR3 DNA reads TGTGCCAGCAGCGCGGGGACAGTGAACACTGAAGCTTTCTTT.

J is TRBJ1-2 and V is TRBV29-1; 11 bases map to TRBD1. This CDR3 is built from 16 residues. Germline values: CDR1 SQVTM, CDR2 ANQGSEA. The V segment lost 4 bases and the J segment 4 bases; nucleotides outside the gene matches: 11. CDR3 residues: CSVGGQGAEISYGYTF. CDR3 coding DNA: TGCAGCGTTGGTGGACAGGGGGCGGAAATTAGCTATGGCTACACCTTC.

The chain employs TRBV5-1 and TRBJ1-3; maybe TRBD1 (5 bases). The CDR3 runs 13 residues. With 4 bases removed from V and 5 bases from J, the gap between germline ends came to 10 bases. Germline CDR1 reads SGHRS; CDR2 reads YFSETQ. In nucleotides, the CDR3 is TGCGCCAGCAGCCCGGAGGGGAGAAACACCATATATTTT. Protein sequence: CASSPEGRNTIYF.